The 2 T cell receptor beta chains listed next were all sequenced from one sample in a study of T cell responses to AZD1222 COVID-19 vaccine. Some clones are missing from TCRdb's copy, which holds only in-frame ones; the method was immunoSEQ multiplex PCR. The table records tens of thousands of clones, 75% to 90% of them present only once. The specimen comprised peripheral blood, sampled 28 days after the second AZD1222 dose. Receptors were obtained from an adult who received the AZD1222 COVID-19 vaccine.

The chain links TRBV7-8 to TRBJ1-3; D call uncertain. V shed 5 bases and J shed 2 bases, with 13 bases lying between them. The CDR3 covers 15 residues. Germline CDR1 SGHVS, CDR2 FQNEAQ. The CDR3 sequence is CASSLEAGTGNTIYF. The CDR3 DNA reads as TGTGCCAGCAGCCTAGAGGCTGGGACTGGAAACACCATATATTTT.

The chain links TRBV5-4 to TRBJ2-1; D might be TRBD1 or TRBD2, each matching 5 bases. There are 14 residues in the CDR3. Germline V gives CDR1 SGHNT, CDR2 YYREEE (reference sequence). Trimming left V 4 bases short and J 8 bases short, with 16 bases between. CDR3 sequence reads: CASSHTGRRDEQFF. The CDR3 DNA reads TGTGCCAGCAGCCATACGGGACGAAGGGATGAGCAGTTCTTC.